The TCR beta chain described here comes from a study of T cell changes during pregnancy in multiple sclerosis. The protocol was immunoSEQ multiplex PCR, while the TCRdb copy is restricted to in-frame clones and leaves out a portion. The table has approximately 70,000 clones, just over 90% seen once. The CDR3 contains 14 residues. The germline CDR1 and CDR2 sequences are MRHNA and SNTAGT. V dropped 4 bases and J dropped 3 bases, with 12 bases sitting between them. This receptor was identified in a female donor with multiple sclerosis, enrolled in a pregnancy study. The sample here was peripheral blood, taken after pregnancy. The genes are TRBV6-4 and TRBJ1-1, with unresolved D. The CDR3 bases are TGTGCCAGCAGTGCAAGGGAAGCGGACACTGAAGCTTTCTTT. Protein: CASSAREADTEAFF.